Sequencing of this T cell receptor (beta chain) was carried out in a study of beta chain features in type 1 diabetes. In the study overall: Age, gender, cell numbers and subset yield matched between patients and controls. Nearly 110,000,000 sorted cells were examined across all samples. The study's findings and limits: Patients with Type 1 diabetes showed moderately but significantly shorter TCRB CDR3s in all four CD4+ subsets. Patients showed naive, central memory and Treg TCRB repertoires that appeared more similar than those of healthy donors.

Trimming took 5 bases from V and 8 from J; bases not matched to a gene: 13. Germline CDR1 reads SGHTA; CDR2 reads FQGTGA. This CDR3 contains 17 residues. Sequenced material consisted of expressed TCRB transcripts (all of the isolated RNA was reverse transcribed). The protocol was immunoSEQ multiplex PCR, while the TCRdb copy is restricted to in-frame clones and leaves out a portion. The sample consists of a few hundred thousand clones, about 13% of them appearing once. Of note for this clone: What it binds is unknown.

Central memory, naive, regulatory and stem cell-like memory CD4+ cells were sorted by CD45RO/CCR7/CD25/CD127/CD95/CD27. The sequencing input was naive CD4+ T cells from blood. The chain recombines TRBV7-3 with TRBJ2-3, with TRBD2 identical over 13 bases. The sequence was obtained from a woman aged 18-29 years with type 1 diabetes. In DNA form, the CDR3 reads TGTGCCAGCAGCCCCCCAGGACTAGCGGGAGAGGCGGGTACGCAGTATTTT. This encodes CASSPPGLAGEAGTQYF. Supplemented by reference TRBV7-3 and TRBJ2-3, the full variable domain reads GAGVSQTPSNKVTEKGKYVELRCDPISGHTALYWYRQSLGQGPEFLIYFQGTGAADDSGLPNDRFFAVRPEGSVSTLKIQRTERGDSAVYLCASSPPGLAGEAGTQYFGPGTRLTVL.